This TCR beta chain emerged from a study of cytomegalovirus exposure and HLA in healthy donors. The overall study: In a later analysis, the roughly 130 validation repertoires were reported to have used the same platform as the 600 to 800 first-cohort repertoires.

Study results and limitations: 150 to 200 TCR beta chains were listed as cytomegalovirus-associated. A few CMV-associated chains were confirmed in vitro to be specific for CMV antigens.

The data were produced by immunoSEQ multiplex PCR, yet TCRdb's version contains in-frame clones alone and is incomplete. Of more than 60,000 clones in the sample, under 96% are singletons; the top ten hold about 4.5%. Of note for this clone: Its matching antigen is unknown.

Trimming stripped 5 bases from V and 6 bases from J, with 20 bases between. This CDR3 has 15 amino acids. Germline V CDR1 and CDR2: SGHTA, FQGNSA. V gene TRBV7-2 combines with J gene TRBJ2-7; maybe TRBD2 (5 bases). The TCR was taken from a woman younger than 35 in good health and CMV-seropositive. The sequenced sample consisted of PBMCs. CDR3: CASSRPATTRAEQYF. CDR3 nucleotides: TGTGCCAGCAGCCGCCCAGCCACCACTAGGGCCGAGCAGTACTTC.